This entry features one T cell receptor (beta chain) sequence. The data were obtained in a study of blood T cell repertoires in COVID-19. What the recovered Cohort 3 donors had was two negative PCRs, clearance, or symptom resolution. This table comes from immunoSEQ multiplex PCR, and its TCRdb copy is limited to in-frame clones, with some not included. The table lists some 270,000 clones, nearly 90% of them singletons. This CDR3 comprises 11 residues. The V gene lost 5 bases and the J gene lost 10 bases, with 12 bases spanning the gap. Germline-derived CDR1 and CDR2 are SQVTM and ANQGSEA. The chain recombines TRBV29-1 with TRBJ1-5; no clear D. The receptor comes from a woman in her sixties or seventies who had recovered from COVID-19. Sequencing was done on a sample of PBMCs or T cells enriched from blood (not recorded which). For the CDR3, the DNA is TGCAGCGTTAGCACCGGTGGTCCCCAGCATTTT. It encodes CSVSTGGPQHF.